These 20 T cell receptor beta chains were sequenced from one sample in a study of T cells after yellow fever vaccination. TCRdb ran MiXCR on the 5' RACE reads and lists one entry per CDR3 protein. The table lists about 580,000 distinct CDR3 sequences, about 17% of them singletons. This specimen was PBMCs, taken 5 days after the first yellow fever vaccination. The receptors come from a man aged 18 to 30 who received the YFV17D yellow fever vaccine.

This clonotype has a count of ten or more. The genes are TRBV5-6 and TRBJ2-4; TRBD1 matches 9 bases. J lost 3 bases, V lost 3 bases, and 4 bases had no gene match. There are 15 residues in the CDR3. CDR1 and CDR2 from the germline V gene are SGHDT and YYEEEE. CDR3 residues: CASSSRQGDKNIQYF. The CDR3 DNA follows: TGTGCCAGCAGCTCACGACAGGGGGACAAAAACATTCAGTACTTC.

The genes are TRBV4-1 and TRBJ2-5, with a possible D match to TRBD2 (5 bases). CDR1 and CDR2 (germline): MGHRA, YSYEKL. V was cut by 0 bases and J by 5 bases, with 10 bases left in between. This CDR3 spans 14 amino acids. The CDR3 bases are TGCGCCAGCAGCCAAGAAACGGGATCGGAGACCCAGTACTTC. Encoded protein: CASSQETGSETQYF.

CDR3 in amino acids: CASSQVGQGMTGELFF. CDR3 bases: TGTGCCAGCAGCCAAGTGGGACAGGGAATGACCGGGGAGCTGTTTTTT. V usage is TRBV3-1 and J usage is TRBJ2-2; 9 bases agree with TRBD1. Trimming took 1 base from V and 5 from J; bases not matched to a gene: 5. CDR3 length equals 16 residues. Germline V CDR1 and CDR2: LGHDT, YNNKEL (reference sequence).

This clonotype was observed a handful of times. The J gene is TRBJ2-3, the V gene TRBV29-1, with D perhaps TRBD2 (6 bases). The CDR3 has 14 amino acids. Germline CDR1 and CDR2: SQVTM and ANQGSEA. The V end was cut by 6 bases, the J end by 1 base, with 14 bases between. The CDR3 is CSVRPGLGTDTQYF. For the CDR3, the DNA is TGCAGCGTGAGACCGGGACTTGGCACAGATACGCAGTATTTT.

A few counts support this clonotype. This sequence joins TRBV7-9 and TRBJ2-4; D is unclear. This CDR3 has 16 amino acids. Trimming left V 5 bases short and J 1 base short, with 15 bases between. Germline CDR1 reads SEHNR; CDR2 reads FQNEAQ (reference sequence). This chain's CDR3 is CASSDGERDAKNIQYF. The CDR3 nucleotides are TGTGCCAGCAGCGACGGAGAAAGAGACGCCAAAAACATTCAGTACTTC.

This clonotype was counted only a few times. This chain connects TRBV7-2 to TRBJ2-7; TRBD2 is a possible D gene (5 bases). This CDR3 comprises 14 residues. CDR1 and CDR2 from the germline V gene are SGHTA and FQGNSA. Between the trimmed V and J ends, which lost 5 bases and 3 bases, there was a span of 14 bases. The CDR3 region is CASSPLPRDYEQYF. CDR3 DNA: TGTGCCAGCAGCCCCCTCCCCCGGGACTACGAGCAGTACTTC. Variable domain in full (rest from reference TRBV7-2 and TRBJ2-7): GAGVSQSPSNKVTEKGKDVELRCDPISGHTALYWYRQSLGQGLEFLIYFQGNSAPDKSGLPSDRFSAERTGGSVSTLTIQRTQQEDSAVYLCASSPLPRDYEQYFGPGTRLTVT.

The CDR3 region has the DNA TGTGCCAGCAGTTCTATTTTCGGGGTGAGCAATCAGCCCCAGCATTTT. Its protein product is CASSSIFGVSNQPQHF. The chain recombines TRBV12-3 or TRBV12-4 with TRBJ1-5; D call uncertain. The CDR3 runs 16 residues. The germline V and J ends were trimmed by 4 bases and 1 base, with 14 bases remaining between them.

This clonotype was seen only a few times. The chain joins TRBV4-3 to TRBJ1-1, with D hard to call. The CDR3 totals 16 residues. Germline CDR1 and CDR2: LGHNA and YSLEER. V lost 1 base, J lost 0 bases, and 12 bases lay in between. CDR3 coding DNA: TGCGCCAGCAGCCAAGCAGCGGTTCTTATGAACACTGAAGCTTTCTTT. It yields the protein CASSQAAVLMNTEAFF.

This clonotype was recorded a few times. V and J are TRBV12-3 or TRBV12-4 and TRBJ1-1; maybe TRBD1 (6 bases). V was trimmed by 11 bases and J by 3 bases, leaving 16 bases between them. The CDR3 loop spans 13 amino acids. The CDR3 sequence is CASHRRTDTEAFF. The CDR3 nucleotides are TGTGCCTCCCACCGGCGGACAGACACTGAAGCTTTCTTT.

V gene TRBV7-8 combines with J gene TRBJ2-5, with 16 nucleotides matching TRBD2. CDR3 length equals 19 residues. Germline V gene lookup returns CDR1 SGHVS and CDR2 FQNEAQ. V lost 5 bases, J lost 5 bases, and 14 bases stayed unmatched. The CDR3 loop is CASSRTGTSGGASRETQYF. CDR3 coding DNA: TGTGCCAGCAGCAGAACCGGGACTAGCGGGGGGGCTTCCCGGGAGACCCAGTACTTC.

The chain recombines TRBV7-2 with TRBJ2-7; 11 bases align to TRBD1. The CDR3 runs 15 residues. The V gene's germline CDR1 is SGHTA and CDR2 FQGNSA. V dropped 3 bases and J dropped 3; count of bases not matched to a gene: 4. The CDR3 bases are TGTGCCAGCAGCTTCACCGGGACAGGGGGCTACGAGCAGTACTTC. Its translation is CASSFTGTGGYEQYF.

This clonotype was observed a few times. The V gene is TRBV20-1, the J gene TRBJ2-3, with 8 bases identical to TRBD2. The CDR3 sequence is 13 residues long. From germline, CDR1 is DFQATT and CDR2 SNEGSKA (reference sequence). Trimming removed 5 bases from V and 1 base from J; junction bases left unmatched: 2. As DNA, the CDR3 is TGCAGTGCTTCGGGGGGGGGCACAGATACGCAGTATTTT. It is translated as CSASGGGTDTQYF.

This clonotype was detected ten times or more. The V and J genes are TRBV12-3 or TRBV12-4 and TRBJ2-7, with D tentatively TRBD1 or TRBD2 (6 bases each). The CDR3 loop spans 12 amino acids. The ends were cut back, 7 bases at V and 4 bases at J, with 11 bases in the middle. CDR3 bases: TGTGCCAGCAATCAGGGGACTTACGAGCAGTACTTC. This translates into CASNQGTYEQYF.

This chain joins TRBV28 and TRBJ2-7; 7 bases match TRBD1. This CDR3 has 15 amino acids. Trimming removed 5 bases from V and 5 bases from J; junction bases left unmatched: 12. Germline lookup yields CDR1 MDHEN and CDR2 SYDVKM. CDR3 in DNA: TGTGCCAGCAGTCTGACTTCGACAGGGTGGGACGAGCAGTACGTC. This codes for CASSLTSTGWDEQYV.

The sample holds many counts of this clonotype. The genes are TRBV5-6 and TRBJ1-1, with D possibly TRBD1 on 5 matching bases. V lost 3 bases, J lost 0 bases, and 9 bases lay in between. The CDR3 is made up of 14 amino acids. Germline CDR1 reads SGHDT; CDR2 reads YYEEEE. CDR3 in amino acids: CASSWTIMNTEAFF. The DNA of the CDR3 is TGTGCCAGCAGCTGGACAATTATGAACACTGAAGCTTTCTTT.

The rearrangement links TRBV5-5 to TRBJ2-3; TRBD2 aligns across 8 bases. This CDR3 has 15 residues. V was clipped by 5 bases and J by 4 bases; unmatched bases: 9. In germline, CDR1 is SGHKS, CDR2 YYEKEE (reference sequence). Written as DNA, the CDR3 is TGTGCCAGCAGGCCCGGGAGGGGGGCCCCAGATACGCAGTATTTT. Its translation is CASRPGRGAPDTQYF.

V usage is TRBV5-1 and J usage is TRBJ2-6; 8 nucleotides match TRBD1. The J segment lost 0 bases and the V segment lost 4 bases, leaving 6 bases of the junction unmatched. This CDR3 comprises 17 residues. The V gene's germline CDR1 is SGHRS and CDR2 YFSETQ. Here the CDR3 reads CASSPGQDYSGANVLTF. For the CDR3, the DNA is TGCGCCAGCAGCCCGGGACAGGACTACTCTGGGGCCAACGTCCTGACTTTC.

The V gene is TRBV6-2 or TRBV6-3, the J gene TRBJ2-7; 9 positions agree with TRBD1. The CDR3 length is 16 residues. Per the germline V gene, CDR1 is MNHEY and CDR2 is SVGEGT. Trimming at V came to 0 bases and at J to 3 bases, leaving 6 bases not matched to a gene. This CDR3 reads CASSYSAGTGRYEQYV. The CDR3 nucleotides are TGTGCCAGCAGTTACTCCGCCGGGACAGGGCGCTACGAGCAGTACGTC.

This chain connects TRBV9 to TRBJ2-4; D could derive from TRBD1 or TRBD2 (6 bases each). The V gene lost 3 bases and the J gene lost 8 bases, with 15 bases spanning the gap. The germline V gene encodes CDR1 SGDLS and CDR2 YYNGEE. The CDR3 has 14 residues. The CDR3 DNA follows: TGTGCCAGCAGCGCTCGACAGGAGGGGGACATTCAGTACTTC. It yields the protein CASSARQEGDIQYF.

This clonotype was seen more than once but under ten times. This chain links TRBV29-1 with TRBJ1-4; D is unclear. The germline V gene encodes CDR1 SQVTM and CDR2 ANQGSEA. This CDR3 is built from 14 residues. V lost 7 bases, J lost 3 bases, and 15 bases lay in between. CDR3 sequence: CSASYGSSNEKLFF. The CDR3 DNA reads as TGCAGCGCCTCGTATGGTTCTTCTAATGAAAAACTGTTTTTT.